Included here is one TCR beta chain sequence, with context. The source of the sample is a study of CD8 T cells in Susac syndrome. Random hexamers primed reverse transcription of about 0.45 to 1 ug RNA. Amplification of TCR beta CDR3 spanned 54 Vbeta and 13 Jbeta via immunoSEQ multiplex PCR. TCRdb passed the immunoSEQ multiplex PCR reads through MiXCR, listing each CDR3 protein once. The table lists about 200,000 distinct CDR3 sequences, 95% of them singletons, with around 0.08% in the top ten. The V gene lost 3 bases and the J gene lost 0 bases, with 25 bases spanning the gap. This CDR3 region has 20 residues. Germline loops: CDR1 LGHDT, CDR2 YNNKEL (reference sequence). In blood CD8+ and CD4+ T cells, TCR beta underwent sequencing. TEMRA cells were FACS-enriched, and CD8+ and CD4+ T cells were isolated negatively.

The source is a human donor with multiple sclerosis. This chain joins TRBV3-1 and TRBJ2-3; D is unclear. What was sequenced was CD4+ T cells from PBMCs. This CDR3 is CASSQMSGFGLDSSTDTQYF. In DNA, the CDR3 is TGTGCCAGCAGCCAGATGTCCGGGTTCGGCCTTGACTCTAGCACAGATACGCAGTATTTT.